The 19 T cell receptor beta chains in this list originate from one sample, sequenced in a study of human CD8 memory T cell subsets. UMI-labeled 5' RACE generated the TCR beta libraries. One entry per CDR3 protein, without DNA, is what TCRdb gives after re-calling the 5' RACE reads. Its table lists around 3,500 distinct CDR3 sequences. The specimen sequenced was CD8+ T cells from PBMCs. The receptors shown here come from a human donor in good health.

The chain employs TRBV27 and TRBJ2-1; the TCRdb call, TRBD2, lacks DNA for checking. CDR1 is MNHEY, CDR2 SMNVEV, per germline (reference sequence). This CDR3 region has 15 residues. CDR3: CASSLETSGKNEQFF.

V usage is TRBV27 and J usage is TRBJ2-7; the D gene TCRdb calls, TRBD1, cannot be checked with no DNA. Germline V gives CDR1 MNHEY, CDR2 SMNVEV (reference sequence). This CDR3 contains 14 residues. This CDR3 reads CASSFGQGLGEQYF.

The chain combines TRBV7-6 with TRBJ2-1; TCRdb lists TRBD2, though no DNA is available to test this call. The length of the CDR3 is 13 residues. Looked up from germline, CDR1 is SGHVS and CDR2 is FNYEAQ. The chain's CDR3 is CASSRGLQWEQFF.

The chain links TRBV24-1 to TRBJ2-1; TCRdb lists TRBD1, though no DNA is available to test this call. This CDR3 comprises 16 residues. Germline CDR1 KGHDR, CDR2 SFDVKD. The CDR3: CATSDFKTGVGNEQFF.

This clonotype is deemed medium-sized by its frequency. The V call is TRBV19, the J call TRBJ1-1; TCRdb's assignment of TRBD1 cannot be checked, as there is no DNA. The CDR3 consists of 14 residues. The germline V gene has CDR1 LNHDA and CDR2 SQIVND (reference sequence). The CDR3: CASSRTALNTEAFF.

The J gene is TRBJ2-7, the V gene TRBV3-1. The CDR3 covers 12 residues. Germline lookup yields CDR1 LGHDT and CDR2 YNNKEL (reference sequence). CDR3 region: CASSQGYYEQYF.

This clonotype is identified as large from frequency. This chain joins TRBV9 and TRBJ2-1; with no DNA, the TCRdb D assignment of TRBD2 cannot be verified. Germline CDR1 reads SGDLS; CDR2 reads YYNGEE. The CDR3 has 14 amino acids. CDR3 loop: CASSVDEGPGEQFF. The complete variable domain, with remaining parts taken from reference TRBV9 and TRBJ2-1, reads DSGVTQTPKHLITATGQRVTLRCSPRSGDLSVYWYQQSLDQGLQFLIQYYNGEERAKGNILERFSAQQFPDLHSELNLSSLELGDSALYFCASSVDEGPGEQFFGPGTRLTVL.

Its frequency marks this clonotype as medium-sized. The chain couples TRBV7-9 to TRBJ1-5; checking the TCRdb D call of TRBD1 is not possible without DNA. The CDR3 covers 15 residues. Germline CDR1 and CDR2: SEHNR and FQNEAQ (reference sequence). The CDR3 protein is CASSREGEENQPQHF.

The gene calls are TRBV11-2 and TRBJ1-2. Germline CDR1 SGHAT, CDR2 FQNNGV. There are 16 residues in the CDR3. The CDR3 sequence is CASSLVLSADFDGYTF.

Considering frequency, this clonotype is medium-sized. The gene calls are TRBV7-9 and TRBJ2-7; the TRBD2 assignment by TCRdb is unverifiable without DNA. Germline CDR1 SEHNR, CDR2 FQNEAQ (reference sequence). The length of the CDR3 is 12 residues. CDR3 sequence: CASEGLTYEQYF.

The J gene is TRBJ2-5, the V gene TRBV15. There are 14 residues in the CDR3. CDR1 is LNHNV and CDR2 is YYDKDF in the germline V gene (reference sequence). The CDR3 is CATSRDWGESTQYF.

This chain uses TRBV9 with TRBJ2-3; there is no DNA to check the TCRdb D call of TRBD2. Germline CDR1 SGDLS, CDR2 YYNGEE. The CDR3 runs to 16 residues. Here the CDR3 reads CASSGGAGVDSDTQYF.

The J gene is TRBJ2-2, the V gene TRBV24-1; TCRdb outputs TRBD2, but without DNA this stays unchecked. Looked up from germline, CDR1 is KGHDR and CDR2 is SFDVKD. This CDR3 has 15 residues. The CDR3 here is CATSDGGTDTGELFF.

The chain recombines TRBV7-9 with TRBJ2-3; no DNA is available, so the TRBD2 call from TCRdb remains unchecked. The CDR3 is made up of 18 amino acids. The germline V gene has CDR1 SEHNR and CDR2 FQNEAQ (reference sequence). CDR3 protein: CASSSGTSGLDHTDTQYF.

This clonotype counts as medium-sized by frequency. The chain carries TRBV25-1 and TRBJ2-1. In germline, CDR1 is MGHDK, CDR2 SYGVNS. The CDR3 has 13 amino acids. The CDR3 spells CASSGSGYNEQFF.

This sequence joins TRBV5-5 and TRBJ1-1. The CDR3 covers 16 residues. Germline lookup yields CDR1 SGHKS and CDR2 YYEKEE (reference sequence). The CDR3 sequence: CASSLDPGFMNTEAFF.

The chain recombines TRBV5-4 with TRBJ2-3; lacking DNA, the TRBD1 call made by TCRdb goes unchecked. CDR3 length: 16 amino acids. Germline-derived CDR1 and CDR2 are SGHNT and YYREEE (reference sequence). This chain's CDR3 is CASSFPGRTGTDTQYF.

The chain couples TRBV9 to TRBJ2-2; the TRBD1 assignment by TCRdb is unverifiable without DNA. This CDR3 region has 15 residues. Germline V CDR1 and CDR2: SGDLS, YYNGEE. CDR3 residues: CASSAWAGQGGELFF. Filled out from reference TRBV9 and TRBJ2-2, the complete variable domain reads DSGVTQTPKHLITATGQRVTLRCSPRSGDLSVYWYQQSLDQGLQFLIQYYNGEERAKGNILERFSAQQFPDLHSELNLSSLELGDSALYFCASSAWAGQGGELFFGEGSRLTVL.

This chain joins TRBV5-1 and TRBJ1-1; TCRdb proposes TRBD1, but this gene call is untestable without DNA. The V gene's germline CDR1 is SGHRS and CDR2 YFSETQ. The CDR3 spans 18 residues. This CDR3 is CASSLWPGQGVVNTEAFF.